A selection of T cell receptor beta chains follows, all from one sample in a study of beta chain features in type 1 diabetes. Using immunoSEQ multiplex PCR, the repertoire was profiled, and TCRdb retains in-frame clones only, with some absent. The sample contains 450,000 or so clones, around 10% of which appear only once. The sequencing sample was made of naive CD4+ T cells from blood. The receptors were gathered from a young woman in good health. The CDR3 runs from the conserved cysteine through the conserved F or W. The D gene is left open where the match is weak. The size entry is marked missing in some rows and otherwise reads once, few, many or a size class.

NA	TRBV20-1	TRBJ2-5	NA	TGCAGTGCTAGCCGTCTGTACTTC	CSASRLYF
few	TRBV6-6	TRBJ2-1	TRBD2	TGTGCCAGCAGTTCCTCAAGCGGGAGCTCCTACAATGAGCAGTTCTTC	CASSSSSGSSYNEQFF
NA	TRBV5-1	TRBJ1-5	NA	TGCGCCAGCAGCTTCGCCAGACAGGATAGCAATCAGCCCCAGCATTTT	CASSFARQDSNQPQHF
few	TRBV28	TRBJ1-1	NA	TGTGCCAGCAGTTTACGGCAGAACACTGAAGCTTTCTTT	CASSLRQNTEAFF
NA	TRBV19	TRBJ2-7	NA	TGTGCCAGTAGTAACGGGGGACGGGAGCAGTACTTC	CASSNGGREQYF
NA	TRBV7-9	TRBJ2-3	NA	TGTGCCAGCAGCTCGTTTCAGGCAGATACGCAGTATTTT	CASSSFQADTQYF
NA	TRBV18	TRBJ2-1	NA	TGTGCCAGCTCACCACGCGGGCAGTTATACAATGAGCAGTTCTTC	CASSPRGQLYNEQFF
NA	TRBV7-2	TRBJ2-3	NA	TGTGCCAGCAGCCCCAGTAGGGTCAGCACAGATACGCAGTATTTT	CASSPSRVSTDTQYF
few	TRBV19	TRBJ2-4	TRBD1	TGTGCCACCTCCACAGGGGTACTAGCCAAAAACATTCAGTACTTC	CATSTGVLAKNIQYF
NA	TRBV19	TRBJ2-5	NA	TGTGCCAGTATGGCCCAGGGTGGGCAAGAGACCCAGTACTTC	CASMAQGGQETQYF